What follows describes a single TCR beta chain. These data belong to a study of control samples from healthy donors and cancer patients. Clones were sequenced by immunoSEQ multiplex PCR, and TCRdb holds only the in-frame ones, with some missing. The sample carries about 150,000 clones, 93% recorded once. The CDR3 contains 12 residues. Per germline, CDR1 MNHEY and CDR2 SVGAGI. The germline V and J ends were trimmed by 5 bases and 4 bases, with 6 bases remaining between them. The V gene is TRBV6-5, the J gene TRBJ2-1; no clear D gene. This TCR derives from a man in his forties or fifties in good health. The specimen sequenced was blood. The CDR3 sequence is CASSPDYNEQFF. CDR3 coding DNA: TGTGCCAGCAGTCCCGATTACAATGAGCAGTTCTTC.